This TCR beta chain was recorded in a study of T cell responses to AZD1222 COVID-19 vaccine. Findings and caveats of the study: It should be noted that donors were predominantly white British and more often female, and clonal diversity was possibly underestimated. Two AZD1222 doses significantly raised spike-specific TCR breadth and depth over controls.

Repertoires were generated with immunoSEQ multiplex PCR, while TCRdb's copy carries only in-frame clones and drops some. The data contain about 120,000 clones, roughly 92% of them singletons. In the case of this clone: Its target is unknown.

V trimming: 5 bases; J trimming: 10 bases; junction bases outside the gene matches: 8. The V gene's germline CDR1 is SGHTA and CDR2 FQGTGA. The CDR3 totals 13 residues. Source: peripheral blood, taken on day 0 of AZD1222 vaccination. V gene TRBV7-3 combines with J gene TRBJ1-2; 9 nucleotides line up with TRBD1. The source is an adult in good health. CDR3 region: CASSPRTGGDYTF. In DNA form, the CDR3 reads TGTGCCAGCAGCCCGAGAACAGGGGGCGACTACACCTTC.